The 10 T cell receptor beta chains reported below all come from one sample, sequenced in a study of shared clonotypes between healthy human individuals. The repertoire was sequenced with immunoSEQ multiplex PCR; TCRdb's copy has only in-frame clones and lacks some. The table has over a million clones, approximately 97% seen once. Sequenced: naive CD4+ T cells sorted from blood. Subset here: CD45RA+ positively selected. These receptors were obtained from a man under 40 in good health.

The rearrangement joins TRBV5-1 to TRBJ2-7; D not certain. CDR1 is SGHRS and CDR2 is YFSETQ in the germline V gene. The CDR3 extends over 13 amino acids. V lost 5 bases and J 2 bases, leaving 11 bases between the germline ends. CDR3 protein: CASSPQPAYEQYF. The CDR3 region has the DNA TGCGCCAGCAGTCCCCAGCCAGCCTACGAGCAGTACTTC.

The chain recombines TRBV14 with TRBJ1-1, with D possibly matching TRBD1 (5 bases). The CDR3 is made up of 13 amino acids. Germline V gene lookup returns CDR1 SGHDN and CDR2 FVKESK. V dropped 4 bases and J dropped 1 base, with 7 bases sitting between them. The CDR3 here is CASSPGTNTEAFF. CDR3 bases: TGTGCCAGCAGCCCTGGGACGAACACTGAAGCTTTCTTT.

In its sample, this clone was seen once. This chain links TRBV28 with TRBJ1-2, with D possibly matching TRBD1 (5 bases). This CDR3 has 13 residues. Germline V gene sequence: CDR1 MDHEN, CDR2 SYDVKM. The germline V and J ends were trimmed by 3 bases and 7 bases, with 12 bases remaining between them. CDR3 amino acids: CASSLPSRGGYTF. The CDR3 DNA reads TGTGCCAGCAGTTTGCCCTCGAGGGGTGGCTACACCTTC.

The rearrangement links TRBV6-1 to TRBJ2-1; D is uncertain. The CDR3 is made up of 14 amino acids. V was trimmed by 6 bases and J by 12 bases, leaving 21 bases between them. Per germline, CDR1 MNHNS and CDR2 SASEGT. The CDR3 DNA sequence: TGTGCCAGCAGAAGCCGCTCTCCGGGTTTTGGGCAGTTCTTC. The encoded protein is CASRSRSPGFGQFF.

This chain joins TRBV6-6 and TRBJ2-7; the D gene is possibly TRBD2 (6 bases). There are 9 residues in the CDR3. CDR1 and CDR2 from the germline V gene are MNHNY and SVGAGI (reference sequence). V lost 11 bases, J lost 7 bases, and 9 bases lay in between. The DNA of the CDR3 is TGTGCCGCGGGGCGGGAGCAGTACTTC. It translates to CAAGREQYF.

The chain carries TRBV11-2 and TRBJ1-3; D not resolved. Germline V gene sequence: CDR1 SGHAT, CDR2 FQNNGV. Trimming took 5 bases from V and 4 from J, leaving 15 bases between them. There are 15 residues in the CDR3. CDR3 amino acids: CASSAGLVRGNTIYF. For the CDR3, the DNA is TGTGCCAGCAGCGCCGGGTTGGTGAGAGGAAACACCATATATTTT.

This clone was picked up one time. The V gene is TRBV10-2, the J gene TRBJ2-6, with D perhaps assigned TRBD1 or TRBD2 (6 bases each). The V and J ends lost 4 bases and 3 bases respectively, with 16 bases between them. The germline gives CDR1 WSHSY, CDR2 SAAADI. The CDR3 loop spans 17 amino acids. CDR3: CASSARGASGGANVLTF. CDR3 nucleotides: TGCGCCAGCAGTGCGAGGGGGGCCTCAGGTGGGGCCAACGTCCTGACTTTC.

The J gene is TRBJ2-1, the V gene TRBV2; TRBD2 aligns across 7 bases. CDR1 and CDR2 from the germline V gene are SNHLY and FYNNEI. The ends lost 8 bases at V and 7 bases at J; junction bases unmatched: 11. The CDR3 covers 14 residues. CDR3 residues: CASVGRLASNEQFF. The DNA of the CDR3 is TGTGCCAGCGTAGGGCGACTAGCTAGTAATGAGCAGTTCTTC.

A word on this clone: The identical CDR3 is also encoded by other nucleotide sequences in the sample. The V call is TRBV5-1, the J call TRBJ1-4, with D perhaps matching TRBD1 (5 bases). This CDR3 contains 14 residues. CDR1 and CDR2 from the germline V gene are SGHRS and YFSETQ. V lost 0 bases and J 5 bases, leaving 8 bases between the germline ends. CDR3 coding DNA: TGCGCCAGCAGCTTGGATCCAGGGAATGAAAAACTGTTTTTT. It encodes CASSLDPGNEKLFF. Using reference TRBV5-1 and TRBJ1-4 for the parts outside the CDR3, the full variable domain is KAGVTQTPRYLIKTRGQQVTLSCSPISGHRSVSWYQQTPGQGLQFLFEYFSETQRNKGNFPGRFSGRQFSNSRSEMNVSTLELGDSALYLCASSLDPGNEKLFFGSGTQLSVL.

The chain joins TRBV2 to TRBJ2-7; D is uncertain. V was shortened by 2 bases and J by 12 bases, with 11 bases between the two germline ends. This CDR3 is built from 11 residues. In germline, CDR1 is SNHLY, CDR2 FYNNEI. The CDR3: CASSEIEPPYF. The DNA of the CDR3 is TGTGCCAGCAGTGAAATAGAACCTCCGTACTTC.